This entry lists 23 T cell receptor beta chains sequenced from one sample in a study of blood T cell repertoires in COVID-19. Assay used: immunoSEQ multiplex PCR; TCRdb lists only in-frame clones, some missing. This table holds 350,000 to 400,000 clones, 86% found once. Material: peripheral blood. The receptor set was obtained from a woman aged 55 to 70 with COVID-19, enrolled during active disease.

The genes are TRBV11-2 and TRBJ1-1, with D perhaps matching TRBD1 (5 bases). CDR1 and CDR2 from the germline V gene are SGHAT and FQNNGV. V was trimmed by 1 base and J by 9 bases, leaving 12 bases between them. This CDR3 has 13 residues. CDR3 region: CASSLGSGGKAFF. DNA of the CDR3: TGTGCCAGCAGCTTAGGTTCGGGGGGAAAAGCTTTCTTT.

V gene TRBV6-5 combines with J gene TRBJ2-2; no clear D gene. Germline V CDR1 and CDR2: MNHEY, SVGAGI. V was trimmed by 4 bases and J by 8 bases, leaving 5 bases between them. The CDR3 covers 11 residues. The CDR3 here is CASSFLGELFF. CDR3 nucleotide sequence: TGTGCCAGCAGTTTTCTAGGGGAGCTGTTTTTT.

This clone has just one count. The chain is built from TRBV27 and TRBJ2-7, with D possibly TRBD2 on 6 matching bases. Looked up from germline, CDR1 is MNHEY and CDR2 is SMNVEV (reference sequence). The ends were cut back, 6 bases at V and 2 bases at J, with 17 bases in the middle. CDR3 length: 15 amino acids. Here the CDR3 reads CASSRAGIGTYEQYF. CDR3 DNA sequence: TGTGCCAGCAGCCGAGCGGGTATCGGCACCTACGAGCAGTACTTC.

V usage is TRBV2 and J usage is TRBJ1-2; D is unclear. This CDR3 is built from 15 residues. The germline V gene encodes CDR1 SNHLY and CDR2 FYNNEI. Trimming shortened V by 0 bases and J by 4 bases, and 12 bases separated the two germline ends. The CDR3: CASSEARAPAYGYTF. The CDR3 DNA reads TGTGCCAGCAGTGAAGCGAGGGCACCGGCCTATGGCTACACCTTC. Together with reference TRBV2 and TRBJ1-2, the CDR3 gives the full variable domain: EPEVTQTPSHQVTQMGQEVILRCVPISNHLYFYWYRQILGQKVEFLVSFYNNEISEKSEIFDDQFSVERPDGSNFTLKIRSTKLEDSAMYFCASSEARAPAYGYTFGSGTRLTVV.

The rearrangement links TRBV7-3 to TRBJ2-1, with D unresolved. Trimming stripped 1 base from V and 10 bases from J, with 14 bases between. CDR3 length equals 14 residues. The V gene's germline CDR1 is SGHTA and CDR2 FQGTGA. CDR3 amino acids: CASSLISSNREQFF. The CDR3 DNA follows: TGTGCCAGCAGCTTAATTAGTTCGAACCGCGAGCAGTTCTTC. Filled out from reference TRBV7-3 and TRBJ2-1, the complete variable domain reads GAGVSQTPSNKVTEKGKYVELRCDPISGHTALYWYRQSLGQGPEFLIYFQGTGAADDSGLPNDRFFAVRPEGSVSTLKIQRTERGDSAVYLCASSLISSNREQFFGPGTRLTVL.

This clone was recorded only once. The chain links TRBV12-3 or TRBV12-4 to TRBJ2-1, with D uncertain. The ends were cut back, 4 bases at V and 10 bases at J, with 8 bases in the middle. This CDR3 is 11 amino acids long. The CDR3 sequence: CASSYAAEQFF. CDR3 bases: TGTGCCAGCAGTTACGCGGCAGAGCAGTTCTTC.

The J gene is TRBJ2-1, the V gene TRBV9; 10 nucleotides line up with TRBD2. Trimming at V came to 0 bases and at J to 2 bases, leaving 5 bases not matched to a gene. The CDR3 runs 17 residues. The germline V gene has CDR1 SGDLS and CDR2 YYNGEE. CDR3 bases: TGTGCCAGCAGCGTAGAAACTAGCGGGGCCACCTACAATGAGCAGTTCTTC. It codes for CASSVETSGATYNEQFF.

V gene TRBV13 combines with J gene TRBJ1-4; 10 bases align to TRBD1. The CDR3 loop spans 16 amino acids. J was trimmed by 5 bases and V by 2 bases; bases with no gene match: 5. Germline assignment: CDR1 PRHDT and CDR2 FYEKMQ (reference sequence). This CDR3 is CASSLLGTGDNEKLFF. The CDR3 DNA sequence: TGTGCCAGCAGCTTACTGGGGACAGGGGACAATGAAAAACTGTTTTTT.

This rearrangement joins TRBV6-1 to TRBJ1-2; D perhaps matches TRBD1 (5 bases). Trimming stripped 2 bases from V and 4 bases from J, with 11 bases between. Germline assignment: CDR1 MNHNS and CDR2 SASEGT. The CDR3 has 14 amino acids. CDR3: CASSEFWGAYGYTF. The CDR3 nucleotides read TGTGCCAGCAGTGAATTTTGGGGCGCCTATGGCTACACCTTC.

DNA of the CDR3: TGTGCCAGCTCACCACCGGGACTAGCGGGGGGGAGCTCCTACGAGCAGTACTTC. This translates into CASSPPGLAGGSSYEQYF. This chain joins TRBV18 and TRBJ2-7; 16 bases agree with TRBD2. The CDR3 has 18 residues. Germline V gene data show CDR1 as KGHSH and CDR2 as LQKENI. V was pared by 0 bases and J by 0 bases, with 2 bases of the junction left unmatched.

The chain employs TRBV18 and TRBJ2-1, with 9 bases matching TRBD1. CDR1 and CDR2 (germline): KGHSH, LQKENI. V lost 6 bases, J lost 5 bases, and 8 bases stayed unmatched. The CDR3 length is 15 residues. CDR3 DNA: TGTGCCAGCTCCTTTGGGACAGGGAGAAACAATGAGCAGTTCTTC. It translates to CASSFGTGRNNEQFF.

For this clone: Other DNA variants within this sample encode the same CDR3. The V gene is TRBV7-9, the J gene TRBJ2-1; D unclear. Germline values: CDR1 SEHNR, CDR2 FQNEAQ (reference sequence). The germline V and J ends were trimmed by 2 bases and 8 bases, with 7 bases remaining between them. The CDR3 is 12 residues long. CDR3 amino acids: CASSLSQDEQFF. In DNA, the CDR3 is TGTGCCAGCAGCTTATCCCAGGATGAGCAGTTCTTC.

The rearrangement joins TRBV30 to TRBJ1-4; maybe TRBD1 (5 bases). The CDR3 is 14 residues long. Trimming shortened V by 5 bases and J by 5 bases, and 15 bases separated the two germline ends. The V gene's germline CDR1 is GTSNPN and CDR2 SVGIG (reference sequence). As DNA, the CDR3 is TGTGCCTGGTCGGCCGACAGTCCGAATGAAAAACTGTTTTTT. Translating it yields CAWSADSPNEKLFF.

J is TRBJ2-7 and V is TRBV6-5; 10 bases line up with TRBD1. V was pared by 4 bases and J by 5 bases, with 8 bases of the junction left unmatched. CDR1 and CDR2 (germline): MNHEY, SVGAGI. The CDR3 extends over 15 amino acids. In nucleotides, the CDR3 is TGTGCCAGCAGTTTTCTCCCGGGACAGGGGAACGAGCAGTACTTC. Residues: CASSFLPGQGNEQYF.

In this sample, this clone turned up a few times. J is TRBJ2-2 and V is TRBV6-6; a possible D gene is TRBD1 (6 bases). Germline assignment: CDR1 MNHNY and CDR2 SVGAGI (reference sequence). Trimming stripped 5 bases from V and 3 bases from J, with 13 bases between. This CDR3 has 15 amino acids. The CDR3 DNA sequence: TGTGCCAGCAGTAATACAGGGATACACACCGGGGAGCTGTTTTTT. This translates into CASSNTGIHTGELFF.

V is TRBV6-5 and J is TRBJ1-6; D perhaps matches TRBD1 (6 bases). The CDR3 is 13 residues long. Trimming pared 8 bases from V and 7 bases from J, leaving 12 bases between. CDR1 is MNHEY and CDR2 is SVGAGI in the germline V gene. The CDR3 sequence: CASAVGANSPLHF. The DNA for the CDR3 is TGTGCCAGCGCGGTGGGGGCGAATTCACCCCTCCACTTT.

This sequence joins TRBV19 and TRBJ1-5; D is unclear. The length of the CDR3 is 14 residues. Trimming cost V 6 bases and J 2 bases, with 11 bases left between them. The germline V gene has CDR1 LNHDA and CDR2 SQIVND (reference sequence). Here the CDR3 reads CASRLVAGNQPQHF. DNA of the CDR3: TGTGCCAGTAGGTTGGTGGCCGGCAATCAGCCCCAGCATTTT.

The chain uses TRBV4-3 and TRBJ1-4; D possibly corresponds to TRBD1 (5 bases). The CDR3 is 15 residues long. Trimming took off 1 base at V and 5 bases at J, with 11 bases between the two ends. The germline CDR1 and CDR2 sequences are LGHNA and YSLEER. CDR3 sequence (DNA): TGCGCCAGCAGCCAAGGAGGCGCAGGGAATGAAAAACTGTTTTTT. This codes for CASSQGGAGNEKLFF.

V and J are TRBV5-4 and TRBJ2-7; 8 bases map to TRBD1. V was clipped by 0 bases and J by 9 bases; unmatched bases: 11. This CDR3 is 15 amino acids long. In germline, CDR1 is SGHNT, CDR2 YYREEE (reference sequence). CDR3 amino acids: CASSLDAGQVGPQYF. CDR3 coding DNA: TGTGCCAGCAGCTTGGATGCGGGACAGGTAGGACCGCAGTACTTC. Full variable domain (missing parts from reference TRBV5-4 and TRBJ2-7): ETGVTQSPTHLIKTRGQQVTLRCSSQSGHNTVSWYQQALGQGPQFIFQYYREEENGRGNFPPRFSGLQFPNYSSELNVNALELDDSALYLCASSLDAGQVGPQYFGPGTRLTVT.

The gene calls are TRBV4-2 and TRBJ1-4; 9 bases fit TRBD1. V shed 1 base and J 5 bases; nucleotides not matched to a gene: 5. The CDR3 totals 16 residues. The germline gives CDR1 LGHNA, CDR2 YNFKEQ. The DNA of the CDR3 is TGTGCCAGCAGCCAAGCCGGGACAGGGAAAAATGAAAAACTGTTTTTT. Translating gives CASSQAGTGKNEKLFF.

This clone was picked up a small number of times. CDR3 sequence (DNA): TGTGCCAGCAGCTTCCTGGGACAGACTAATGAAAAACTGTTTTTT. Translated, it gives CASSFLGQTNEKLFF. The chain employs TRBV7-2 and TRBJ1-4; 7 bases are a match to TRBD1. Germline CDR1 SGHTA, CDR2 FQGNSA. The V gene end was trimmed by 3 bases and the J gene end by 2 bases; junction bases not matched to a gene: 3. This CDR3 is built from 15 residues.

This clone was counted once. The genes are TRBV7-2 and TRBJ1-2; D unresolved. The CDR3 loop spans 12 amino acids. The V gene lost 3 bases and the J gene lost 7 bases, with 9 bases spanning the gap. The germline gives CDR1 SGHTA, CDR2 FQGNSA. CDR3 sequence (DNA): TGTGCCAGCAGCTTCGGGGTGTTTGGCTACACCTTC. Translating gives CASSFGVFGYTF.

CDR3 DNA: TGTGCCAGCAGCCTGGGCCCGGGGAACGAGCAGTACTTC. Its translation is CASSLGPGNEQYF. The chain has TRBV5-5 and TRBJ2-7, with TRBD2 as a possible D gene (5 bases). Per germline, CDR1 SGHKS and CDR2 YYEKEE (reference sequence). The CDR3 is made up of 13 amino acids. V was pared by 4 bases and J by 5 bases, with 13 bases between.